This T cell receptor beta chain was recorded in a study of response to subunit inactivated influenza vaccine (dated by TCRdb to 2017 to 2018). The study in broad terms: The study used deep quantitative T cell receptor repertoire profiling to track responses to a trivalent subunit inactivated influenza vaccine. What the research found in general, with its limitations: According to the authors, only a limited number of new T cells may be recruited by each seasonal influenza vaccination.

This clonotype has more than one count but fewer than ten. Its recognized antigen is unknown. Base qualities are missing; no much larger clone stands one base away. Library preparation used RT-PCR. TCRdb names Illumina HiSeq 2500 as the instrument used. TCRdb trimmed the raw reads at Q25, called clones with MiXCR and kept productive beta chains. Rows are unified per CDR3 protein, each entry keeping the most common DNA and genes. The sample table records 800,000 or so distinct CDR3 sequences; approximately 22% of these occur just once. The ten biggest clones cover around 9.6% of the sample. The CDR3 numbers 16 residues from cysteine through phenylalanine. The CDR3 DNA has 48 bases and is translated from base 1. V is cut by 1 base and J by 6 bases, and the space between the germline ends is 16 bases. CDR1 and CDR2 are drawn from the germline V gene (reference sequence): SGHAT, FQDESV.

The sequences come from PBMCs from blood, collected less than 6 days after vaccination. The receptor chain draws on TRBV11-1 and TRBJ2-1, and possibly TRBD2, on 5 matching bases. This receptor was taken from a middle-aged man who received an inactivated influenza vaccine. Donor details come from another sample of the same person, matched by shared clones. The DNA is TGTGCCAGCAGCTTAGAGGGCGGGCCATCAATCAATGAGCAGTTCTTC. This is translated as CASSLEGGPSINEQFF.